The 4 T cell receptor beta chains presented below share a single source sample, sequenced in a study of cytomegalovirus exposure and HLA in healthy donors. A multiplex PCR was run with 60 Vbeta primers and 13 Jbeta primers. Assay used: immunoSEQ multiplex PCR; TCRdb lists only in-frame clones, some missing. The sample's table shows roughly 35,000 clones. The sequenced material came from PBMCs. Receptors originate from a middle-aged woman in good health and CMV-seropositive.

By frequency, this clone registers medium-sized. The V call is TRBV4-1, the J call TRBJ2-1; the match to TRBD2 covers 12 bases. From germline, CDR1 is MGHRA and CDR2 YSYEKL. This CDR3 has 16 residues. The junction had 7 bases not matched to a gene; V was cut back by 6 bases and J by 4 bases. The CDR3 DNA follows: TGCGCCAGCAGTCGACTAGCGGGGGAACCGTACAATGAGCAGTTCTTC. It yields the protein CASSRLAGEPYNEQFF.

The CDR3 DNA sequence: TGCGCCAGCAGCTTGGCGGGGGGCGCGGGCTACACCTTC. The encoded protein is CASSLAGGAGYTF. The gene calls are TRBV5-1 and TRBJ1-2; tentative D call: TRBD1 (6 bases). The CDR3 extends over 13 amino acids. CDR1 is SGHRS and CDR2 is YFSETQ in the germline V gene. Trimming took 0 bases from V and 8 from J, leaving 11 bases between them.

The J gene is TRBJ2-2, the V gene TRBV30; D may be TRBD2 (6 bases). Looked up from germline, CDR1 is GTSNPN and CDR2 is SVGIG (reference sequence). The CDR3 is 16 residues long. V was shortened by 2 bases and J by 6 bases, with 19 bases between the two germline ends. As DNA, the CDR3 is TGTGCCTGGAGTTATTTCCGGGCCGGGAGATCCGGGGAGCTGTTTTTT. Its protein product is CAWSYFRAGRSGELFF.

The chain couples TRBV5-1 to TRBJ1-3; D perhaps matches TRBD1 (5 bases). V lost 5 bases and J 0 bases, leaving 21 bases between the germline ends. The CDR3 loop spans 18 amino acids. In germline, CDR1 is SGHRS, CDR2 YFSETQ. Here the CDR3 DNA reads TGCGCCAGCAGGCGGGACTACTCGGGATCTTCCTCTGGAAACACCATATATTTT. As protein: CASRRDYSGSSSGNTIYF.